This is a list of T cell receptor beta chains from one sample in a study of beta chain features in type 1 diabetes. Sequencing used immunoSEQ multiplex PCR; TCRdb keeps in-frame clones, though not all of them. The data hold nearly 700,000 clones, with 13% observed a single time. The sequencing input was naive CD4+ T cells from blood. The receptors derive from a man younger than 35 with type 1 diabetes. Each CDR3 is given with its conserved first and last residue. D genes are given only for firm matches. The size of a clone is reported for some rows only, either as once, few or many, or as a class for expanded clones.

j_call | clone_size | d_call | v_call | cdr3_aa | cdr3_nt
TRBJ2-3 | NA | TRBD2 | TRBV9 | CASSDRPAPWRGGSDTQYF | TGTGCCAGCAGCGACCGACCGGCTCCTTGGCGGGGGGGATCGGATACGCAGTATTTT
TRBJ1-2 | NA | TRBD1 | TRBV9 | CASSPQGGVGGYTF | TGTGCCAGCAGCCCCCAGGGGGGGGTTGGCGGCTACACCTTC
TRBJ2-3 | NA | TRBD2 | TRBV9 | CASRASGGDLTDTQYF | TGTGCCAGCAGGGCGAGCGGGGGAGACCTCACAGATACGCAGTATTTT
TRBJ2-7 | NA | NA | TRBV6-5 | CASSYSRQASYEQYF | TGTGCCAGCAGTTACTCCCGACAGGCCTCCTACGAGCAGTACTTC
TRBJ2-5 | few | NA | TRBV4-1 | CASSQVLSPTQYF | TGCGCCAGCAGCCAAGTTCTATCGCCGACCCAGTACTTC
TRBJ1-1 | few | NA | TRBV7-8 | CASSLSQISEAFF | TGTGCCAGCAGCTTAAGTCAGATATCTGAAGCTTTCTTT
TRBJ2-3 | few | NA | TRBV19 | CASSISGGGLYF | TGTGCCAGTAGTATATCGGGCGGGGGCTTGTATTTT
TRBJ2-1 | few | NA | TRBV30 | CAWTRGSSYNEQFF | TGTGCCTGGACCCGGGGGAGCTCCTACAATGAGCAGTTCTTC
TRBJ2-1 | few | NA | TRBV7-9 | CASEGVLNEQFF | TGTGCCAGCGAGGGGGTCCTCAATGAGCAGTTCTTC
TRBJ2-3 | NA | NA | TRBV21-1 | CASSPTGSTDTQYF | TGTGCCAGCAGCCCGACAGGGAGCACAGATACGCAGTATTTT